This T cell receptor (beta chain) was recovered during a study of blood T cell repertoires in COVID-19. Study-wide background: Italy, Spain and the United States were the sources of the convalescent and acute COVID-19 samples.

The V end lost 1 base, the J end lost 4 bases, and 7 bases lay between the germline ends. Germline V CDR1 and CDR2: MDHEN, SYDVKM. The CDR3 is 13 residues long. In the study's own analysis: Estimated nucleated cell counts came from reference gene primer amplification. Clones were sequenced by immunoSEQ multiplex PCR, and TCRdb holds only the in-frame ones, with some missing. V and J calls and clone size are those listed in that table; D and trimming were worked out from the DNA. The sample includes 200,000 to 300,000 clones, around 83% of them seen just once. Input material: peripheral blood. The clonotype comes from a woman over 75 with acute or convalescent COVID-19. J is TRBJ2-5 and V is TRBV28; D call uncertain. The CDR3 spells CASSLFTSETQYF. CDR3 nucleotide sequence: TGTGCCAGCAGTTTATTTACATCAGAGACCCAGTACTTC.